The rows below give T cell receptor beta chains drawn from one sample of a study of T cells in Graves' hyperthyroidism and ophthalmopathy. MiXCR, run by TCRdb on the multiplex PCR reads, gives a single entry per CDR3 protein. This table has some 350,000 distinct CDR3 sequences, 19% appearing once. Sequencing used blood. The receptors stem from a woman between 18 and 30 years old with Graves' hyperthyroidism. The CDR3 runs from the conserved cysteine through the conserved F or W. The D gene is left open where the match is weak. Some rows have no size entry. The others give once, few or many, or a class for an expanded clone.

many,TRBV28,TRBD1,TRBJ2-7,CASGTGTISYEQYF,TGTGCCAGCGGGACAGGGACTATTTCCTACGAGCAGTACTTC
many,TRBV19,TRBD1,TRBJ1-1,CASSILFGTGGSEAFF,TGTGCCAGTAGTATACTCTTTGGGACAGGGGGCTCTGAAGCTTTCTTT
many,TRBV12-3/TRBV12-4,-,TRBJ1-5,CASTADGISNQPQHF,TGTGCCAGCACCGCGGACGGAATTAGCAATCAGCCCCAGCATTTT
-,TRBV3-1,TRBD1,TRBJ2-5,CASRDRGPGETQYF,TGTGCCAGCAGGGACAGGGGCCCCGGAGAGACCCAGTACTTC
few,TRBV6-1,-,TRBJ2-2,CASSDLASNTGELFF,TGTGCCAGCAGTGATCTAGCGTCGAACACCGGGGAGCTGTTTTTT
many,TRBV2,TRBD2,TRBJ2-7,CASSDAGGVSYEQYF,TGTGCCAGCAGTGATGCGGGGGGCGTCTCCTACGAGCAGTACTTC
many,TRBV27,-,TRBJ1-2,CASSFLRTNYGYTF,TGTGCCAGCAGTTTTTTACGTACCAACTATGGCTACACCTTC
few,TRBV24-1,-,TRBJ1-2,CATSDPLDRGYGYTF,TGTGCCACCAGTGACCCGTTGGACAGAGGCTATGGCTACACCTTC
many,TRBV13,-,TRBJ2-7,CASSLGFGGNTYEQYF,TGTGCCAGCAGCTTAGGATTCGGAGGAAACACTTACGAGCAGTACTTC
many,TRBV6-1,TRBD1,TRBJ1-2,CASQPRASQGMGYTF,TGTGCCAGCCAACCCCGAGCCTCACAGGGGATGGGCTACACCTTC
many,TRBV10-1,-,TRBJ1-3,CASSALRNSGNTIYF,TGCGCCAGCAGTGCGCTCCGGAACTCTGGAAACACCATATATTTT
few,TRBV4-1,-,TRBJ1-3,CASSQDREGTSGNTIYF,TGCGCCAGCAGCCAAGATCGTGAGGGGACCTCTGGAAACACCATATATTTT
many,TRBV5-1,-,TRBJ2-2,CASSFQGGTGELFF,TGCGCCAGCAGCTTCCAGGGGGGCACCGGGGAGCTGTTTTTT
few,TRBV6-2/TRBV6-3,-,TRBJ2-7,CASGDRYEQYF,TGTGCCAGCGGAGACAGGTACGAGCAGTACTTC
few,TRBV9,TRBD2,TRBJ2-4,CASSPLAGVKNIQYF,TGTGCCAGCAGTCCGTTAGCGGGGGTAAAAAACATTCAGTACTTC
many,TRBV2,-,TRBJ2-7,CASSGTYQSYEQYF,TGTGCCAGCAGTGGGACTTATCAGTCCTACGAGCAGTACTTC
-,TRBV4-1,-,TRBJ1-1,CASSHPLTLIHTEAFF,TGCGCCAGCAGCCACCCCCTGACCCTCATCCACACTGAAGCTTTCTTT
many,TRBV6-4,-,TRBJ2-2,CASSTGTPNTGELFF,TGTGCCAGCAGTACAGGGACTCCGAACACCGGGGAGCTGTTTTTT
many,TRBV4-1,-,TRBJ1-1,CASSHHGAGLGTEAFF,TGCGCCAGCAGCCACCATGGGGCAGGGTTAGGCACTGAAGCTTTCTTT
few,TRBV27,TRBD1,TRBJ2-7,CATGDRVREQYF,TGTGCCACCGGCGACAGGGTCCGCGAGCAGTACTTC
many,TRBV9,-,TRBJ1-1,CASSLLADRNTEAFF,TGTGCCAGCAGCCTCCTAGCGGACAGGAACACTGAAGCTTTCTTT
many,TRBV6-2/TRBV6-3,-,TRBJ1-1,CASSYQGLNTEAFF,TGTGCCAGCAGTTACCAGGGTCTGAACACTGAAGCTTTCTTT
many,TRBV6-5,TRBD1,TRBJ2-5,CASSYSRTGGGETQYF,TGTGCCAGCAGTTACTCACGGACAGGGGGCGGGGAGACCCAGTACTTC
many,TRBV27,-,TRBJ1-2,CASSPAAGGYTF,TGTGCCAGCAGTCCGGCTGCGGGGGGCTACACCTTC
many,TRBV6-5,TRBD2,TRBJ2-7,CASSLADTYEQYF,TGTGCCAGCTCGCTAGCGGACACCTACGAGCAGTACTTC
medium-sized,TRBV24-1,-,TRBJ2-5,CATSDLSVTGEETQYF,TGTGCCACCAGTGATTTGTCCGTAACTGGGGAAGAGACCCAGTACTTC
many,TRBV20-1,-,TRBJ1-1,CSAPYRSGPNTEAFF,TGCAGTGCTCCCTATCGGTCAGGTCCGAACACTGAAGCTTTCTTT
many,TRBV24-1,TRBD1,TRBJ1-1,CATSDRQGTEAFF,TGTGCCACCAGTGACCGACAGGGCACTGAAGCTTTCTTT
once,TRBV20-1,-,TRBJ1-1,CSVLGGLAFF,TGCAGTGTACTCGGAGGTTTGGCTTTCTTT
many,TRBV7-8,-,TRBJ1-1,CASSSDRPMNTEAFF,TGTGCCAGCAGCTCAGACAGGCCGATGAACACTGAAGCTTTCTTT
-,TRBV6-5,-,TRBJ2-5,CASSYSTGEQETQYF,TGTGCCAGCAGTTACTCCACGGGAGAACAAGAGACCCAGTACTTC
many,TRBV6-5,TRBD1,TRBJ1-3,CASSYGQGLSSGNTIYF,TGTGCCAGCAGTTATGGACAGGGCTTAAGCTCTGGAAACACCATATATTTT
many,TRBV28,-,TRBJ1-2,CASNRRGFYGYTF,TGTGCCAGCAACCGGAGGGGATTCTATGGCTACACCTTC
many,TRBV6-1,TRBD1,TRBJ1-2,CASSGQGNYGYTF,TGTGCCAGCTCGGGACAGGGCAACTATGGCTACACCTTC
many,TRBV27,-,TRBJ1-1,CASSLGPYLEAFF,TGTGCCAGCAGTTTAGGGCCGTACCTTGAAGCTTTCTTT
many,TRBV15,-,TRBJ2-7,CATSRDQTAYEQYF,TGTGCCACCAGCAGAGATCAAACGGCCTACGAGCAGTACTTC
many,TRBV12-3/TRBV12-4,-,TRBJ1-5,CASSLAMDQPQHF,TGTGCCAGCAGTTTGGCAATGGATCAGCCCCAGCATTTT
few,TRBV4-1,-,TRBJ1-5,CASGPGTGGNYQPQHF,TGCGCCAGCGGGCCCGGGACGGGGGGGAATTATCAGCCCCAGCATTTT
many,TRBV6-1,TRBD1,TRBJ2-3,CASSPGQGARDTQYF,TGTGCCAGCAGTCCTGGACAGGGGGCGCGGGATACGCAGTATTTT
many,TRBV20-1,-,TRBJ1-1,CSAPDGLNTEAFF,TGCAGTGCTCCGGACGGGTTGAACACTGAAGCTTTCTTT
many,TRBV20-1,-,TRBJ1-5,CSARGRWGDNQPQHF,TGCAGTGCTAGGGGGAGGTGGGGGGACAATCAGCCCCAGCATTTT
many,TRBV20-1,-,TRBJ2-7,CSASRHEQYF,TGCAGTGCTAGCCGACACGAGCAGTACTTC
many,TRBV19,-,TRBJ1-5,CASQVGQRQPQHF,TGTGCCAGTCAAGTTGGGCAACGTCAGCCCCAGCATTTT
many,TRBV10-1,-,TRBJ2-5,CASSESGGMETQYF,TGCGCCAGCAGTGAGTCAGGAGGGATGGAGACCCAGTACTTC
many,TRBV3-1,-,TRBJ2-5,CASSRDYGGETQYF,TGTGCCAGCAGCCGAGACTATGGAGGGGAGACCCAGTACTTC
many,TRBV3-1,-,TRBJ2-5,CACSSPTQETQYF,TGTGCCTGCTCGTCCCCAACCCAAGAGACCCAGTACTTC
many,TRBV12-3/TRBV12-4,-,TRBJ2-7,CASSFGVNEQYF,TGTGCCAGCAGTTTTGGGGTTAACGAGCAGTACTTC
many,TRBV5-1,TRBD1,TRBJ2-5,CASSLGSTGGWETQYF,TGCGCCAGCAGCTTGGGTTCAACAGGGGGATGGGAGACCCAGTACTTC
many,TRBV6-1,-,TRBJ2-2,CASSTTARGELFF,TGTGCCAGCAGCACTACCGCGAGGGGGGAGCTGTTTTTT
many,TRBV6-4,TRBD1,TRBJ1-1,CASSDTRTGISEAFF,TGTGCCAGCAGTGACACCCGGACAGGGATTTCTGAAGCTTTCTTT
many,TRBV2,-,TRBJ2-5,CASTRVETQYF,TGTGCCAGCACTCGGGTCGAGACCCAGTACTTC
many,TRBV2,-,TRBJ1-5,CASKAVGQGDQPQHF,TGTGCCAGCAAGGCGGTAGGGCAGGGCGACCAGCCCCAGCATTTT
many,TRBV14,-,TRBJ2-7,CASSYLSSYEQYF,TGTGCCAGCAGCTATCTCAGCTCCTACGAGCAGTACTTC
many,TRBV5-1,TRBD2,TRBJ2-5,CASSLASTSGEGAQYF,TGCGCCAGCAGCTTGGCATCGACTAGCGGGGAGGGAGCCCAGTACTTC
-,TRBV4-1,-,TRBJ2-2,CASRGVTNTGELFF,TGCGCCAGCAGAGGAGTTACGAACACCGGGGAGCTGTTTTTT
-,TRBV7-9,TRBD2,TRBJ2-7,CASSLTSGVSDEQYF,TGTGCCAGCAGCTTAACTAGCGGGGTGTCCGACGAGCAGTACTTC
many,TRBV7-8,-,TRBJ1-1,CASSISGRRRTENTEAFF,TGTGCCAGCAGCATATCGGGACGGCGGAGGACTGAGAACACTGAAGCTTTCTTT